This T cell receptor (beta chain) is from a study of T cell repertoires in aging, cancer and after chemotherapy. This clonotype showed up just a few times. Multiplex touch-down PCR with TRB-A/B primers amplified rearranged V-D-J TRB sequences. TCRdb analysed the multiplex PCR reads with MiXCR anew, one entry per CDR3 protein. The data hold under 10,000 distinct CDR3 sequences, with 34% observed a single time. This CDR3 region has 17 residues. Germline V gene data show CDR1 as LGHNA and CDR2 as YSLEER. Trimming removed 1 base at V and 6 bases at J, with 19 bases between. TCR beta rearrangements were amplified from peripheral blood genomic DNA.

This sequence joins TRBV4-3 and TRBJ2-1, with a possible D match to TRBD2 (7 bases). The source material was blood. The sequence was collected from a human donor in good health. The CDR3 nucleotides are TGCGCCAGCAGCCAAGGGGGGGGCCTCGATTCCGGCAATGAGCAGTTCTTC. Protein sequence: CASSQGGGLDSGNEQFF.